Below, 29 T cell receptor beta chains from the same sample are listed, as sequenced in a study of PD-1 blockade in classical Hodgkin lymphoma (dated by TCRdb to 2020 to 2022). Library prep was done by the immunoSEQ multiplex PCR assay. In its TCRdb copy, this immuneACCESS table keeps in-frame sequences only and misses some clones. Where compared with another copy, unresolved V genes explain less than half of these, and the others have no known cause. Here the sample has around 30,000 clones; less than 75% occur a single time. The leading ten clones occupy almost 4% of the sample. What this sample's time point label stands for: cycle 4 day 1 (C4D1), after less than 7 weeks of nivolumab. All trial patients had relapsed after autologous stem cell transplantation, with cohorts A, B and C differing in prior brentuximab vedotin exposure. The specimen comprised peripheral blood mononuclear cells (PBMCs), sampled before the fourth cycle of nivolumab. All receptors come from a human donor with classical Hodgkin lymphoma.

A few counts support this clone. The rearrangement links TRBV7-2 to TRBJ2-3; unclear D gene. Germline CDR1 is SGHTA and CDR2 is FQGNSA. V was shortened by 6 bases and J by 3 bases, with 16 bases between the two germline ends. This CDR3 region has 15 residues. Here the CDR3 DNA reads TGTGCCAGCAGGGACCCGAAGACCGTAACAGATACGCAGTATTTT. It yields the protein CASRDPKTVTDTQYF.

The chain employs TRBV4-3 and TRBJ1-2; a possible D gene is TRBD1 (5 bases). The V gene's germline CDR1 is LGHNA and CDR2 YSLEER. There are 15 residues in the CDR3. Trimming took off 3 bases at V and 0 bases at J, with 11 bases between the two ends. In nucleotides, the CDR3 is TGCGCCAGCAGCCACCGGACACCGACTAACTATGGCTACACCTTC. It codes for CASSHRTPTNYGYTF.

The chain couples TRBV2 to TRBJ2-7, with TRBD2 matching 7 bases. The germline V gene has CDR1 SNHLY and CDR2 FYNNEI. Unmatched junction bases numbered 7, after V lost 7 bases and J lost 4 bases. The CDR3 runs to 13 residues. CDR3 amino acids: CASTLGGSYEQYF. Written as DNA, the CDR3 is TGTGCCAGCACCCTGGGGGGGAGTTACGAGCAGTACTTC.

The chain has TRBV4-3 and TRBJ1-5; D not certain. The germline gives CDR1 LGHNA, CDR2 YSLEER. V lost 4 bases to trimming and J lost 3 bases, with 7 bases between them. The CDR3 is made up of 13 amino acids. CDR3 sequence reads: CASSLDTNQPQHF. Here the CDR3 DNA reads TGCGCCAGCAGCCTCGACACCAATCAGCCCCAGCATTTT.

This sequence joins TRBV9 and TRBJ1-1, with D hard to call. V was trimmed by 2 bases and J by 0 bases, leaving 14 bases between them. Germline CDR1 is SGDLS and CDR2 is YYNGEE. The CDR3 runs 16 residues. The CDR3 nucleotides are TGTGCCAGCAGCGTCTCAGCAGCGATCATGAACACTGAAGCTTTCTTT. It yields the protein CASSVSAAIMNTEAFF.

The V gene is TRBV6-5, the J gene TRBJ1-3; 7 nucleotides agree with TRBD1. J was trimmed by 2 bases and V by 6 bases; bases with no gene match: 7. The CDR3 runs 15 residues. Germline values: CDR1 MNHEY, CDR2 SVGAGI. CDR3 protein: CASRLTGATGNTIYF. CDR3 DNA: TGTGCCAGCAGACTTACAGGGGCGACTGGAAACACCATATATTTT.

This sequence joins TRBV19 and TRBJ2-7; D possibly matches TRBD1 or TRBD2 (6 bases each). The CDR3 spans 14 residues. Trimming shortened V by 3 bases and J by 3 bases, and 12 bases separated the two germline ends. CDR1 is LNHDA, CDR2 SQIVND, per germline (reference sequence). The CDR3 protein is CASSMGGHLYEQYF. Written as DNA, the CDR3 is TGTGCCAGTAGTATGGGGGGACACCTCTACGAGCAGTACTTC.

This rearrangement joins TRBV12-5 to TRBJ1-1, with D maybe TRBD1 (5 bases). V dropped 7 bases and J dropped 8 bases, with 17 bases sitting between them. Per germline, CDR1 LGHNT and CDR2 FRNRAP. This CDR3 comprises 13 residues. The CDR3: CASAVGLQIEAFF. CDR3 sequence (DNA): TGTGCTAGTGCCGTGGGACTCCAAATCGAAGCTTTCTTT.

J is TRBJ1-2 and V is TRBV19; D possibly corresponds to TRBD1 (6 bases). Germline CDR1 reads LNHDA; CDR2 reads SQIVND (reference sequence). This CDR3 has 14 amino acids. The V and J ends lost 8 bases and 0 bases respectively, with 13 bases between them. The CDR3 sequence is CASLGQLTNYGYTF. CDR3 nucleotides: TGTGCCAGTCTCGGACAGCTTACTAACTATGGCTACACCTTC.

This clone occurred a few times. CDR3 bases: TGTGCCAGCAGCCCCCCGGGACAGTGGGACTATGGCTACACCTTC. It is translated as CASSPPGQWDYGYTF. This chain connects TRBV7-2 to TRBJ1-2; 7 nucleotides align to TRBD1. The germline gives CDR1 SGHTA, CDR2 FQGNSA. The V gene end was trimmed by 5 bases and the J gene end by 3 bases; junction bases not matched to a gene: 9. The CDR3 contains 15 residues.

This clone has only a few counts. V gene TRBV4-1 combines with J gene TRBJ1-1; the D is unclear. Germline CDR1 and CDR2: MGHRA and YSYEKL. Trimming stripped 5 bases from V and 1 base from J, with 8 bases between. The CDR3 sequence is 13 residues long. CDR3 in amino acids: CASSSNENTEAFF. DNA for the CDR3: TGCGCCAGCAGCTCCAACGAGAACACTGAAGCTTTCTTT.

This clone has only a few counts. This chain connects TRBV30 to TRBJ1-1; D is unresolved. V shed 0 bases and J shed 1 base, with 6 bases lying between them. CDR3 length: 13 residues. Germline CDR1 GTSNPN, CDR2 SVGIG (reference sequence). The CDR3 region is CAWSVKRNTEAFF. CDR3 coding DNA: TGTGCCTGGAGTGTTAAGAGGAACACTGAAGCTTTCTTT.

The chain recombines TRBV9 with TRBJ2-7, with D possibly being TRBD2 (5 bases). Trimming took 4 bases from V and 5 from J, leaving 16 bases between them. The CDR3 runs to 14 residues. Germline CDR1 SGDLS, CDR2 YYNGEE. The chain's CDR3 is CASSLSGSPDEQYF. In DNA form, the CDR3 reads TGTGCCAGCAGCCTCTCGGGGAGTCCTGACGAGCAGTACTTC.

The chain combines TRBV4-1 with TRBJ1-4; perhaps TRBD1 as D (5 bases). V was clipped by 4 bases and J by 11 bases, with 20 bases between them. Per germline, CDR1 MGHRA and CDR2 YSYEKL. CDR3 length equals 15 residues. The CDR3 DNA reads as TGCGCCAGCAGCCCAGGGCGGGCCCTAATAGGGAAACTGTTTTTT. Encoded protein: CASSPGRALIGKLFF.

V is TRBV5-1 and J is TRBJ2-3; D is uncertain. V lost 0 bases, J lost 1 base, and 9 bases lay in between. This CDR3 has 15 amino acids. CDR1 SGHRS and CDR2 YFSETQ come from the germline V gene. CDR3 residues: CASSLGLLGTDTQYF. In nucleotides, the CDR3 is TGCGCCAGCAGCTTGGGCCTTCTCGGCACAGATACGCAGTATTTT.

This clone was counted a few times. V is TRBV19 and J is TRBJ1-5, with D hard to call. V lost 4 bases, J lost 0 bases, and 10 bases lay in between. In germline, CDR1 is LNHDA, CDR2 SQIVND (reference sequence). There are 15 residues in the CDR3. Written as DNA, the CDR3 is TGTGCCAGTAGTAGAGGACTGTTTAGCAATCAGCCCCAGCATTTT. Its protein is CASSRGLFSNQPQHF. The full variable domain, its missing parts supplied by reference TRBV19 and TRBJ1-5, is DGGITQSPKYLFRKEGQNVTLSCEQNLNHDAMYWYRQDPGQGLRLIYYSQIVNDFQKGDIAEGYSVSREKKESFPLTVTSAQKNPTAFYLCASSRGLFSNQPQHFGDGTRLSIL.

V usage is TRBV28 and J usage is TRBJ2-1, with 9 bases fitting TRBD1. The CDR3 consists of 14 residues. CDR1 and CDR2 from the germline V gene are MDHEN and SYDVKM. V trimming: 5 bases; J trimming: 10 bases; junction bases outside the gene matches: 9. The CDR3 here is CASSGDRVWREQFF. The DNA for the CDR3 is TGTGCCAGCAGTGGGGACAGGGTCTGGCGGGAGCAGTTCTTC.

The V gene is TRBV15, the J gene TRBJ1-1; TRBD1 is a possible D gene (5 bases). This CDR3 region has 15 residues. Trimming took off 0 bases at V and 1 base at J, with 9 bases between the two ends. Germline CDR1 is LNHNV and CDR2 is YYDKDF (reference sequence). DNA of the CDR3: TGTGCCACCAGCAGAGACGGGACGGCGAACACTGAAGCTTTCTTT. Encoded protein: CATSRDGTANTEAFF. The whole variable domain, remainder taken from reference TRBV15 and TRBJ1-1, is DAMVIQNPRYQVTQFGKPVTLSCSQTLNHNVMYWYQQKSSQAPKLLFHYYDKDFNNEADTPDNFQSRRPNTSFCFLDIRSPGLGDTAMYLCATSRDGTANTEAFFGQGTRLTVV.

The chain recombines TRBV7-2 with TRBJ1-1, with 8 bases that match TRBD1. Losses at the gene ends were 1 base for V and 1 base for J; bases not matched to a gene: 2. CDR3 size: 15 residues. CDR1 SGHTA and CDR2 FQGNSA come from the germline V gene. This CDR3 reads CASSLVGTGNTEAFF. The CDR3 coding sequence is TGTGCCAGCAGCTTAGTAGGGACAGGGAACACTGAAGCTTTCTTT. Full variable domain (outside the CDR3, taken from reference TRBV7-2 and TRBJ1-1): GAGVSQSPSNKVTEKGKDVELRCDPISGHTALYWYRQSLGQGLEFLIYFQGNSAPDKSGLPSDRFSAERTGGSVSTLTIQRTQQEDSAVYLCASSLVGTGNTEAFFGQGTRLTVV.

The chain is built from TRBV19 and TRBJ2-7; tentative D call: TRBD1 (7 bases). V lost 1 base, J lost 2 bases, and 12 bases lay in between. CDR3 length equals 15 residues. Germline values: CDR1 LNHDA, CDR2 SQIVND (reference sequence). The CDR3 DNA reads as TGTGCCAGTAGTATAGTCGCGGGACAGACCTACGAGCAGTACTTC. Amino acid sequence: CASSIVAGQTYEQYF.

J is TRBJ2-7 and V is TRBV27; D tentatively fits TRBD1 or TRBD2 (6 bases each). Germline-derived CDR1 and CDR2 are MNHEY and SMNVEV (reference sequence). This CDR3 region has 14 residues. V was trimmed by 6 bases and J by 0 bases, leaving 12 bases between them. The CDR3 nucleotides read TGTGCCAGCAGGAAGGGGGGTCCCTCCTACGAGCAGTACTTC. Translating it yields CASRKGGPSYEQYF.

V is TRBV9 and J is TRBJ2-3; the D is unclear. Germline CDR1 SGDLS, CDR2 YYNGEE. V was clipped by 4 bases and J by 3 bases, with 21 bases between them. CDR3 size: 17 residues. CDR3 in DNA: TGTGCCAGCAGCCCCTTAGGTTGGACCTTGTGGACAGATACGCAGTATTTT. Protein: CASSPLGWTLWTDTQYF.

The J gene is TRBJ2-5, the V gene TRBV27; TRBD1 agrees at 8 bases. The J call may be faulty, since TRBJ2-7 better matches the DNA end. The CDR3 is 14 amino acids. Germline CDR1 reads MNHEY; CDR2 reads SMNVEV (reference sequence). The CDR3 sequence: CASSSGQVKYEQYF. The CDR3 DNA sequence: TGTGCCAGCAGTTCGGGACAGGTTAAATACGAGCAGTACTTC.

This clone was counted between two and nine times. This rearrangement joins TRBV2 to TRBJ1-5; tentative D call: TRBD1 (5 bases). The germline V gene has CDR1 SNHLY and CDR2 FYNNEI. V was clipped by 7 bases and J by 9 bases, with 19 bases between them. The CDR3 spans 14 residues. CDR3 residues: CASKGKREIGPQHF. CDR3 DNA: TGTGCCAGCAAGGGGAAAAGGGAAATAGGGCCCCAGCATTTT.

The CDR3 DNA follows: TGTGCCAGCAGCTTTGGGGGATCGGGCAATCAGCCCCAGCATTTT. This codes for CASSFGGSGNQPQHF. This rearrangement joins TRBV5-6 to TRBJ1-5, with D possibly being TRBD1 (5 bases). Germline CDR1 reads SGHDT; CDR2 reads YYEEEE. This CDR3 region has 15 residues. V lost 2 bases, J lost 2 bases, and 11 bases lay in between.

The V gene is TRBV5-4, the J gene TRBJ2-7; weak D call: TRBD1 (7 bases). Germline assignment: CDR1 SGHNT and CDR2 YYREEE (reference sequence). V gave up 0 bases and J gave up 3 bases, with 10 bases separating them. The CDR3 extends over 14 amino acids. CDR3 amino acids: CASSLGRGDYEQYF. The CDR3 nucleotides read TGTGCCAGCAGCTTGGGCAGGGGGGACTACGAGCAGTACTTC.

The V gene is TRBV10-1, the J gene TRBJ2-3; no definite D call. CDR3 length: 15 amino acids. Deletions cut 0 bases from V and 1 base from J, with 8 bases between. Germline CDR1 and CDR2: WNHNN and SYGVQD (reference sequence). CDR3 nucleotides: TGCGCCAGCAGTGAGTCGGCCAGTTGCACAGATACGCAGTATTTT. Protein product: CASSESASCTDTQYF.

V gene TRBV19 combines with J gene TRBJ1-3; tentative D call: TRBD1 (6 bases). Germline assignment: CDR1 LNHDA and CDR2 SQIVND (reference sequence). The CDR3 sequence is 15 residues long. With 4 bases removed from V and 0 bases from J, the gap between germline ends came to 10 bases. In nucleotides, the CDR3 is TGTGCCAGTAGTAACGGACAGTTCTCTGGAAACACCATATATTTT. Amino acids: CASSNGQFSGNTIYF.

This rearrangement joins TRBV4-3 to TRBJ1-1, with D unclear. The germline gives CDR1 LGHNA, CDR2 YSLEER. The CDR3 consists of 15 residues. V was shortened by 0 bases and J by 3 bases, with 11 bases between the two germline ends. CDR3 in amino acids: CASSQENFGYTEAFF. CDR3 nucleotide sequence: TGCGCCAGCAGCCAAGAGAATTTCGGGTACACTGAAGCTTTCTTT.